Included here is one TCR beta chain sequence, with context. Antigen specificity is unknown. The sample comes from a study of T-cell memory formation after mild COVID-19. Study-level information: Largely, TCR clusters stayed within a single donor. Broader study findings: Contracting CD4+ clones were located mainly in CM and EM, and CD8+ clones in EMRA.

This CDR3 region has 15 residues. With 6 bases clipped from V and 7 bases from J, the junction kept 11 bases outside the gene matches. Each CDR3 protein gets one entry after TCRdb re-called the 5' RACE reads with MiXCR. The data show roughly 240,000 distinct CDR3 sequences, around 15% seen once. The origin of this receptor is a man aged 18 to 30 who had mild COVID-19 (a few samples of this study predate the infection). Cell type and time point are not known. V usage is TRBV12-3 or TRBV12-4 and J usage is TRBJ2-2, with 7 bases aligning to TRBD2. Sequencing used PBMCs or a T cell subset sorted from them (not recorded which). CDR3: CASSPWSGAVGELFF. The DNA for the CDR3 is TGTGCCAGCAGCCCTTGGAGCGGGGCCGTCGGGGAGCTGTTTTTT.